This TCR beta chain is drawn from a study of PD-1 blockade in classical Hodgkin lymphoma. Described time point: cycle 4 day 1 (C4D1), after five to seven weeks of nivolumab. Autologous stem cell transplantation was followed by relapse in every patient, and brentuximab vedotin exposure varied. A remark on this clone: Its antigen is as yet unknown.

Study-level points and caveats: A significant rise in TCR diversity was seen by C4D1 for CD4+ cells but not for CD8+ cells. The authors have not defined what causes the repertoire differences, possibly disease activity or prior therapy. Reported baseline diversity: healthy donors highest, relapsed/refractory patients lowest.

The method was immunoSEQ multiplex PCR; TCRdb's version includes in-frame clones alone and lacks a portion of them. This sample carries roughly 64,000 clones, about 92% of them seen once, and the ten largest clones take 8%. This sequence was found in a human donor with classical Hodgkin lymphoma. The sequencing here drew on peripheral blood mononuclear cells (PBMCs), taken before the fourth cycle of nivolumab.

CDR3: CASSQAGTRKETQYF. Written as DNA, the CDR3 is TGTGCCAGCAGTCAGGCCGGGACTAGAAAAGAGACCCAGTACTTC. The gene calls are TRBV28 and TRBJ2-5; 8 bases are shared with TRBD2. This CDR3 contains 15 residues. V lost 5 bases, J lost 3 bases, and 8 bases stayed unmatched. Germline values: CDR1 MDHEN, CDR2 SYDVKM.